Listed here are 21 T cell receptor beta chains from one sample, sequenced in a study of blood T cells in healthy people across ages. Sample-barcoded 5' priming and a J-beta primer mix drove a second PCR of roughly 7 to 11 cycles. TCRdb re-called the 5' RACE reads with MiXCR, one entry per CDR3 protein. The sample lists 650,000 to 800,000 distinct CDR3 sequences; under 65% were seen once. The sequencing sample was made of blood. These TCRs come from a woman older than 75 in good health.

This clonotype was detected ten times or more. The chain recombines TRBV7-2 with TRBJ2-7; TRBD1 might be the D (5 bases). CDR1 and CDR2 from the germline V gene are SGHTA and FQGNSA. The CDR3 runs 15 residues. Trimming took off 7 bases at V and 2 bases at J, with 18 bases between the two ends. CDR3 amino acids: CASIRPWPGPYEQYF. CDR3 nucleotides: TGTGCCAGCATCAGACCCTGGCCAGGGCCCTACGAGCAGTACTTC.

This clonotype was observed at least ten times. CDR3 coding DNA: TGCGCCAGCAGCCAAGAGGCTGTCCGGAGCGGGGCCACAAAGGTGTTCTTC. It specifies CASSQEAVRSGATKVFF. The chain employs TRBV4-1 and TRBJ2-1; 7 bases line up with TRBD2. The V and J ends lost 0 bases and 15 bases, in that order; junction bases with no gene match: 20. The germline V gene encodes CDR1 MGHRA and CDR2 YSYEKL. CDR3 length: 17 amino acids.

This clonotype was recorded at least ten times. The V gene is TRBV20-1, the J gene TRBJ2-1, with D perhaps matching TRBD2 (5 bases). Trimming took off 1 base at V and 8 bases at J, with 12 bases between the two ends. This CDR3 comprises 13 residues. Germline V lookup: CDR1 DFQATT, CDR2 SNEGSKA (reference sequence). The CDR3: CSARGTSQDEQFF. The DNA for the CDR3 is TGCAGTGCTAGAGGTACTAGTCAGGATGAGCAGTTCTTC.

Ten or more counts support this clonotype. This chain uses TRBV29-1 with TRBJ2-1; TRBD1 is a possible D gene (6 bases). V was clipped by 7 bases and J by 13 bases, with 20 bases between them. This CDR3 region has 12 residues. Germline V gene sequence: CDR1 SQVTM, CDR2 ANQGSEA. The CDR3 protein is CSDLYRAPPQFF. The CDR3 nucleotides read TGCAGCGACCTTTACAGGGCCCCCCCACAGTTCTTC.

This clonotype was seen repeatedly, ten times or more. The DNA of the CDR3 is TGTGCCAGCAGCTTAGATCCAGCCAGGCCCCTCCACTTT. Translating gives CASSLDPARPLHF. The chain uses TRBV7-6 and TRBJ1-6, with D uncertain. Germline CDR1 SGHVS, CDR2 FNYEAQ. This CDR3 region has 13 residues. With 1 base removed from V and 13 bases from J, the gap between germline ends came to 11 bases.

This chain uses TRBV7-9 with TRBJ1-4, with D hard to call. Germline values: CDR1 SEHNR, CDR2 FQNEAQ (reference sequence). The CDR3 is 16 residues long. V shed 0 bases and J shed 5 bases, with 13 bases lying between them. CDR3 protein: CASSLAPTGANEKLFF. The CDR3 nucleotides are TGTGCCAGCAGCTTAGCCCCGACGGGCGCCAATGAAAAACTGTTTTTT. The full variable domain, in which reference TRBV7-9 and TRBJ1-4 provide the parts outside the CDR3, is DTGVSQNPRHKITKRGQNVTFRCDPISEHNRLYWYRQTLGQGPEFLTYFQNEAQLEKSRLLSDRFSAERPKGSFSTLEIQRTEQGDSAMYLCASSLAPTGANEKLFFGSGTQLSVL.

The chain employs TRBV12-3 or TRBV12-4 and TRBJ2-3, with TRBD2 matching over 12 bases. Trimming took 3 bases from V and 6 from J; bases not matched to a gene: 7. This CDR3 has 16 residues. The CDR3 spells CASSLQLAGGSDTQYF. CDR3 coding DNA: TGTGCCAGCAGTTTGCAGCTAGCGGGAGGGTCGGATACGCAGTATTTT.

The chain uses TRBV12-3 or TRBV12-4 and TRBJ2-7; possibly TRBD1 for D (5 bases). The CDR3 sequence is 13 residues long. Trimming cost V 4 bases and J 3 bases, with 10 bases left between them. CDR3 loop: CASSYNRYYEQYF. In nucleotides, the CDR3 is TGTGCCAGCAGTTACAACAGGTACTACGAGCAGTACTTC.

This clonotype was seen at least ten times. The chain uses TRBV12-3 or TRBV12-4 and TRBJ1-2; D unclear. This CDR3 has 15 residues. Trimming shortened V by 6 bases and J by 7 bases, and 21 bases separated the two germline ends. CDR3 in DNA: TGTGCCAGCAGCCCCACGACCCCTTGGGTCTCTGGCTACACCTTC. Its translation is CASSPTTPWVSGYTF.

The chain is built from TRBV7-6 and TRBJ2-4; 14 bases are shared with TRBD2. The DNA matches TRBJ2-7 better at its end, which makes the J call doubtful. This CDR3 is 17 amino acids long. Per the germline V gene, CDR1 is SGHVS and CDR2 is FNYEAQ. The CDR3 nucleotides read TGTGCCAGCTCGGAGGGACTAGCGGGAGTCAACTACTACGAGCAGTACTTC. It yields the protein CASSEGLAGVNYYEQYF.

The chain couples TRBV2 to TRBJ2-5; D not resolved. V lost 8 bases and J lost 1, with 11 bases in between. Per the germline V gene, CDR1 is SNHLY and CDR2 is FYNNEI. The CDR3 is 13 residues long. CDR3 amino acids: CASALVRQETQYF. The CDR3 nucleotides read TGTGCCAGCGCGCTAGTTCGCCAAGAGACCCAGTACTTC.

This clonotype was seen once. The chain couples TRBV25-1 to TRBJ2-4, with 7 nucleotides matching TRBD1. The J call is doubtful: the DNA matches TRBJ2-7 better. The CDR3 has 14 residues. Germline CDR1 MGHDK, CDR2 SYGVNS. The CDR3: CASTRQGSGYEQYF. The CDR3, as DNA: TGTGCCAGCACCCGACAGGGAAGTGGGTACGAGCAGTACTTC.

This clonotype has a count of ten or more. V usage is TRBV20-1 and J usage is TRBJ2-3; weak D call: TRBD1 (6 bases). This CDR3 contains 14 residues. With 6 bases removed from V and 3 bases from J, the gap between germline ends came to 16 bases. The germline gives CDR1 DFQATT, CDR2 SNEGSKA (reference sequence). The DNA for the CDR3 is TGCAGTGCCAGGGACATCCTACAAACAGATACGCAGTATTTT. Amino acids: CSARDILQTDTQYF.

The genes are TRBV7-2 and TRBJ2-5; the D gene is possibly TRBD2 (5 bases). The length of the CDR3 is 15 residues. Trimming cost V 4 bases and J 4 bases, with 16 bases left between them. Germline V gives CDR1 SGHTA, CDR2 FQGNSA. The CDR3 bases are TGTGCCAGCAGCTCCTACTCACGGGGAAGAGAGACCCAGTACTTC. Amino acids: CASSSYSRGRETQYF.

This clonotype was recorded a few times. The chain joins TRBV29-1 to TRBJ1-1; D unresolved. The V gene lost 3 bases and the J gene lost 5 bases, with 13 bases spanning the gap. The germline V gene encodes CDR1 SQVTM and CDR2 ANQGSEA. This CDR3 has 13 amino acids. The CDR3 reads CSVDNPYRTEAFF. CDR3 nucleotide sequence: TGCAGCGTTGATAACCCCTATAGGACTGAAGCTTTCTTT.

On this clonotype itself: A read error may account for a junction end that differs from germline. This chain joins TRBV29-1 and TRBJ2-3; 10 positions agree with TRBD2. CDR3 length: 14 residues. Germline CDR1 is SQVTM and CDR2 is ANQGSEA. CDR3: CSVEISGGSETQYF. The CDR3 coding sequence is TGCAGCGTTGAGATTAGCGGGGGGTCAGAGACGCAGTATTTT.

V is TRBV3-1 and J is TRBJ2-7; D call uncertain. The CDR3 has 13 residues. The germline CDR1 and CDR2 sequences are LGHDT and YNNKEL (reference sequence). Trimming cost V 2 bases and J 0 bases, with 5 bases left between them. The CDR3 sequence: CASSQMSSYEQYF. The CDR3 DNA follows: TGTGCCAGCAGCCAAATGAGCTCCTACGAGCAGTACTTC.

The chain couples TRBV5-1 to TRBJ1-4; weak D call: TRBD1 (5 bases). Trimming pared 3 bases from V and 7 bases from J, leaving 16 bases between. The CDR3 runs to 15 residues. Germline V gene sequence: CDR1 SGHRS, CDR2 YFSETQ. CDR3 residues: CASSSNPGQAEKLFF. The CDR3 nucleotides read TGCGCCAGCAGCTCAAACCCGGGGCAGGCTGAAAAACTGTTTTTT.

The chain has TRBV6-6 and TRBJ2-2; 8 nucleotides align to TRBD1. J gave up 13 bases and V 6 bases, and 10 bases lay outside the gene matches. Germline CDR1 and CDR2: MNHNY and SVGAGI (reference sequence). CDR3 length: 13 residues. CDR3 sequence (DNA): TGTGCCAGCAGGCGGACAGGGAAGGTTGGGCTGTTTTTT. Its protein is CASRRTGKVGLFF.

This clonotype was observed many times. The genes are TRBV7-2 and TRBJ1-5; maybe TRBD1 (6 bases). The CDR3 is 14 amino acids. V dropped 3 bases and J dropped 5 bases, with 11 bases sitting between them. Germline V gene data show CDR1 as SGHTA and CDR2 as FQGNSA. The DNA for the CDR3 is TGTGCCAGCAGCTTGAGGGGGAGCGATCAGCCCCAGCATTTT. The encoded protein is CASSLRGSDQPQHF.

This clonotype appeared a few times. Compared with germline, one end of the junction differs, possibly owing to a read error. The CDR3 DNA follows: TGTGCCAGCAGTGACTCTCCGAACAATGAGCAGTACTTC. This translates into CASSDSPNNEQYF. The chain is built from TRBV6-5 and TRBJ2-5; no clear D gene. CDR3 length: 13 amino acids. In germline, CDR1 is MNHEY, CDR2 SVGAGI.